The 7 T cell receptor beta chains presented below share a single source sample, sequenced in a study of early T cells in non-severe SARS-CoV-2 infection. TCRdb reprocessed the 5' RACE reads with MiXCR, giving one entry per CDR3 protein. Of roughly 70,000 distinct CDR3 sequences in the sample, more than 15% were seen once. The sample consisted of whole blood, taken at baseline. These TCRs come from an adult who was a healthcare worker with PCR-confirmed SARS-CoV-2 infection or an uninfected control (not recorded which).

CDR3 loop: CASSLQGVREKLFF. In DNA, the CDR3 is TGTGCCAGCAGCTTACAGGGAGTTAGAGAAAAACTGTTTTTT. The gene calls are TRBV7-2 and TRBJ1-4; maybe TRBD1 (5 bases). The CDR3 contains 14 residues. V lost 2 bases, J lost 8 bases, and 12 bases lay in between. CDR1 is SGHTA, CDR2 FQGNSA, per germline. The entire variable domain, with the rest obtained from reference TRBV7-2 and TRBJ1-4, is as follows: GAGVSQSPSNKVTEKGKDVELRCDPISGHTALYWYRQSLGQGLEFLIYFQGNSAPDKSGLPSDRFSAERTGGSVSTLTIQRTQQEDSAVYLCASSLQGVREKLFFGSGTQLSVL.

A few counts support this clonotype. The rearrangement uses TRBV4-2 and TRBJ2-7; D possibly corresponds to TRBD1 (5 bases). The CDR3 extends over 16 amino acids. V was cut by 3 bases and J by 0 bases, with 15 bases left in between. Germline-derived CDR1 and CDR2 are LGHNA and YNFKEQ. CDR3 in DNA: TGTGCCAGCAGCCAGCAACTTTGGGGCTCCTCCTACGAGCAGTACTTC. It specifies CASSQQLWGSSYEQYF.

The rearrangement joins TRBV7-9 to TRBJ1-1, with unresolved D. Per germline, CDR1 SEHNR and CDR2 FQNEAQ (reference sequence). This CDR3 is 16 amino acids long. The V end was cut by 3 bases, the J end by 2 bases, with 16 bases between. The CDR3 DNA sequence: TGTGCCAGCAGCTTTGTCCCGGGGTTATCTAACACTGAAGCTTTCTTT. It codes for CASSFVPGLSNTEAFF. Full variable domain (outside the CDR3, taken from reference TRBV7-9 and TRBJ1-1): DTGVSQNPRHKITKRGQNVTFRCDPISEHNRLYWYRQTLGQGPEFLTYFQNEAQLEKSRLLSDRFSAERPKGSFSTLEIQRTEQGDSAMYLCASSFVPGLSNTEAFFGQGTRLTVV.

CDR3 DNA: TGTGCCAGCAGCCCGACAAGAGGGGGATCCTACGAGCAGTACTTC. It translates to CASSPTRGGSYEQYF. The chain couples TRBV6-1 to TRBJ2-7, with D possibly matching TRBD1 (6 bases). The CDR3 sequence is 15 residues long. V was cut by 6 bases and J by 1 base, with 16 bases left in between. CDR1 and CDR2 (germline): MNHNS, SASEGT.

Only a few counts were recorded for this clonotype. This chain uses TRBV6-5 with TRBJ2-2; the D is unclear. CDR3 length: 16 residues. The ends were cut back, 0 bases at V and 5 bases at J, with 13 bases in the middle. Looked up from germline, CDR1 is MNHEY and CDR2 is SVGAGI. CDR3 sequence reads: CASSYSIARLTGELFF. DNA for the CDR3: TGTGCCAGCAGTTACTCGATAGCCAGGTTGACCGGGGAGCTGTTTTTT.

The V gene is TRBV11-2, the J gene TRBJ1-4; D perhaps matches TRBD1 (5 bases). The CDR3 loop spans 15 amino acids. The germline gives CDR1 SGHAT, CDR2 FQNNGV. V dropped 4 bases and J dropped 4 bases, with 13 bases sitting between them. This CDR3 is CASSSGQRINEKLFF. The CDR3 DNA sequence: TGTGCCAGCAGCTCCGGACAAAGGATTAATGAAAAACTGTTTTTT.

V is TRBV7-2 and J is TRBJ2-7; D may be TRBD1 (5 bases). The CDR3 is 13 residues long. From germline, CDR1 is SGHTA and CDR2 FQGNSA. V lost 2 bases and J 5 bases, leaving 10 bases between the germline ends. CDR3 in DNA: TGTGCCAGCAGCTTAAAGGACACCCACGAGCAGTACTTC. It yields the protein CASSLKDTHEQYF. Using reference TRBV7-2 and TRBJ2-7 for the parts outside the CDR3, the full variable domain is GAGVSQSPSNKVTEKGKDVELRCDPISGHTALYWYRQSLGQGLEFLIYFQGNSAPDKSGLPSDRFSAERTGGSVSTLTIQRTQQEDSAVYLCASSLKDTHEQYFGPGTRLTVT.